This T cell receptor (beta chain) was recovered during a study of graft-versus-host responses after intestinal transplantation. For the study at large: Anti-thymocyte globulin induction preceded roughly 3 years of tacrolimus and steroid maintenance in all recipients.

Germline CDR1 reads SQVTM; CDR2 reads ANQGSEA. Trimming removed 0 bases at V and 2 bases at J, with 8 bases between. This CDR3 has 13 residues. In the case of this clone: Its antigen is not known.

The method was immunoSEQ multiplex PCR; TCRdb's version includes in-frame clones alone and lacks a portion of them. Here the sample spans roughly 93,000 clones, less than 95% being singletons. Study-wide findings and caveats: Peak circulating GvH clone levels tracked with early post-transplant HvG declines. Individuals carrying graft-donor T cell macrochimerism showed high graft-versus-host to host-versus-graft clonal ratios in allografts. The authors found GvH clones in recipient marrow, some appearing first in ileum or blood.

The sample consisted of unstimulated CD8+ T cells sorted from spleen or lymph node cells, taken before transplant. J is TRBJ2-7 and V is TRBV29-1; D is unclear. The TCR sequence derives from a human donor who was the organ donor for an intestinal transplant. The CDR3 spells CSVEDSITYEQYF. The CDR3 DNA is TGCAGCGTTGAAGACAGTATTACCTACGAGCAGTACTTC.